This is a list of T cell receptor beta chains from one sample in a study of beta chain features in type 1 diabetes. Sequenced by immunoSEQ multiplex PCR; TCRdb stores in-frame clones only, minus some. The sample has some 120,000 clones; roughly 17% are singletons. The sequencing input was central memory CD4+ T cells from blood. The receptors originated from a man aged 18 to 35 with type 1 diabetes. Both conserved end residues are part of each CDR3. Fields, in order: V gene, clone size, D gene, J gene, CDR3 protein, CDR3 DNA. A D gene is named only where the DNA matches it firmly. Size is stated for part of the rows, as once, few or many counts, or as a class when the clone is expanded.

TRBV2	few	.	TRBJ2-5	CASSDGRDQETQYF	TGTGCCAGCAGTGACGGCAGGGACCAAGAGACCCAGTACTTC
TRBV7-2	.	.	TRBJ2-7	CASSRPNLDYEQYF	TGTGCCAGCAGCCGACCGAACCTTGACTACGAGCAGTACTTC
TRBV30	few	TRBD2	TRBJ2-2	CAWSGGRGNTGELFF	TGTGCCTGGAGTGGCGGGAGAGGGAACACCGGGGAGCTGTTTTTT
TRBV30	few	TRBD2	TRBJ2-4	CAWVREEERDKNIQYF	TGTGCCTGGGTCCGGGAGGAGGAGCGTGACAAAAACATTCAGTACTTC
TRBV30	.	.	TRBJ1-6	CAWQAGTVFHF	TGTGCCTGGCAAGCGGGCACAGTATTCCACTTT
TRBV7-2	many	.	TRBJ2-1	CASSSTGNEQFF	TGTGCCAGCAGCTCTACAGGGAATGAGCAGTTCTTC
TRBV5-1	.	.	TRBJ2-5	CASSARLRSGSQETQYF	TGCGCCAGCAGCGCGCGACTCCGTTCGGGGTCCCAAGAGACCCAGTACTTC
TRBV5-4	.	TRBD1	TRBJ2-6	CASSSTGTGVTGANVLTF	TGTGCCAGCAGCTCCACCGGGACAGGGGTAACTGGGGCCAACGTCCTGACTTTC
TRBV7-9	.	.	TRBJ1-2	CASSSLEVYGYTF	TGTGCCAGCAGCTCCTTGGAGGTCTATGGCTACACCTTC
TRBV5-6	.	.	TRBJ2-7	CASSSTGGPYEQYF	TGTGCCAGCAGCTCGACGGGTGGGCCCTACGAGCAGTACTTC
TRBV6-5	.	TRBD2	TRBJ2-3	CASRSVAGNTDTQYF	TGTGCCAGCAGGTCTGTAGCGGGGAACACAGATACGCAGTATTTT
TRBV2	medium-sized	.	TRBJ1-1	CASSEQIAEAFF	TGTGCCAGCAGTGAGCAGATCGCTGAAGCTTTCTTT
TRBV30	few	.	TRBJ2-7	CAWSVGPGQYF	TGTGCCTGGAGTGTGGGCCCCGGGCAGTACTTC
TRBV7-2	few	TRBD1	TRBJ2-7	CASSFPHRGTPPYEQYF	TGTGCCAGCAGCTTCCCCCACAGGGGGACCCCTCCCTACGAGCAGTACTTC
TRBV11-2	few	TRBD1	TRBJ1-4	CASSLGQGNNEKLFF	TGTGCCAGCAGCCTGGGACAGGGGAATAATGAAAAACTGTTTTTT
TRBV7-2	.	TRBD2	TRBJ2-1	CASSLNSGEQFF	TGTGCCAGCAGCTTAAATAGCGGGGAGCAGTTCTTC
TRBV11-3	.	.	TRBJ2-6	CASSLRLSGANVLTF	TGTGCCAGCAGCTTAAGGCTCTCTGGGGCCAACGTCCTGACTTTC
TRBV6-1	.	.	TRBJ2-7	CASSPGQSYEQYF	TGTGCCAGCAGTCCAGGGCAGTCCTACGAGCAGTACTTC
TRBV5-4	few	TRBD1	TRBJ1-1	CASSPAGTGLTEAFF	TGTGCCAGCAGCCCTGCCGGGACAGGGTTGACTGAAGCTTTCTTT
TRBV29-1	.	TRBD1	TRBJ1-2	CSVEKGTAASNGYTF	TGCAGCGTTGAGAAAGGGACAGCCGCTTCCAATGGCTACACCTTC
TRBV6-1	.	.	TRBJ1-2	CASSIFEDYGYTF	TGTGCCAGCAGCATATTCGAGGACTATGGCTACACCTTC
TRBV7-2	.	.	TRBJ2-4	CASSLLERAKNIQYF	TGTGCCAGCAGCTTACTTGAACGAGCCAAAAACATTCAGTACTTC
TRBV7-6	few	TRBD1	TRBJ2-1	CASSLARTGCDEQFF	TGTGCCAGCAGCTTAGCTCGGACAGGGTGCGATGAGCAGTTCTTC
TRBV6-1	.	.	TRBJ2-3	CASSSDGDTQYF	TGTGCCAGCAGTTCGGACGGGGATACGCAGTATTTT
TRBV7-9	few	TRBD1	TRBJ1-2	CASSSGQGGRGYTF	TGTGCCAGCAGCTCGGGACAGGGTGGTCGCGGCTACACCTTC
TRBV7-8	.	.	TRBJ2-6	CASGLSGANVLTF	TGTGCCAGCGGCCTCTCTGGGGCCAACGTCCTGACTTTC
TRBV7-3	.	TRBD2	TRBJ2-3	CASSPRLAGSADTQYF	TGTGCCAGCAGCCCGAGACTAGCGGGGAGCGCAGATACGCAGTATTTT
TRBV27	few	.	TRBJ1-5	CASSLDTNQPQHF	TGTGCCAGCAGTCTCGACACGAATCAGCCCCAGCATTTT
TRBV6-6	.	TRBD2	TRBJ2-7	CASSYWLADEQYF	TGTGCCAGCAGTTACTGGCTAGCGGACGAGCAGTACTTC
TRBV30	.	.	TRBJ1-1	CAWIWDPGNTEAFF	TGTGCCTGGATTTGGGACCCAGGGAACACTGAAGCTTTCTTT
TRBV23-1	.	.	TRBJ2-1	CAAEVRRASYNEQFF	TGCGCAGCTGAAGTAAGGAGGGCCTCCTACAATGAGCAGTTCTTC
TRBV4-2	.	.	TRBJ2-1	CASSPDLGGLMNNEQFF	TGTGCCAGCAGCCCTGACCTCGGCGGCTTAATGAACAATGAGCAGTTCTTC
TRBV10-3	.	TRBD1	TRBJ2-1	CAISDPTGGQNEQFF	TGTGCCATCAGTGACCCGACAGGGGGCCAGAATGAGCAGTTCTTC
TRBV30	.	.	TRBJ1-2	CAWNSYGGNYGYTF	TGTGCCTGGAATTCGTATGGGGGGAACTATGGCTACACCTTC
TRBV7-2	many	TRBD1	TRBJ2-7	CASSFATGPTYEQYF	TGTGCCAGCAGCTTTGCGACAGGGCCAACCTACGAGCAGTACTTC
TRBV30	few	.	TRBJ2-6	CAWRQPGHRSGANVLTF	TGTGCCTGGAGACAGCCGGGACATAGGTCTGGGGCCAACGTCCTGACTTTC
TRBV23-1	many	.	TRBJ2-7	CASSQFRQQGSGYEQYF	TGCGCCAGCAGTCAGTTCCGCCAACAGGGTTCTGGGTACGAGCAGTACTTC
TRBV27	.	TRBD1	TRBJ2-3	CASSRDSRTDTQYF	TGTGCCAGCAGTCGGGACAGTAGGACAGATACGCAGTATTTT
TRBV15	.	.	TRBJ2-1	CATSRYSSSLAREQFF	TGTGCCACCAGCAGATATTCTAGTAGTCTAGCGAGGGAGCAGTTCTTC
TRBV30	few	TRBD1	TRBJ1-1	CAWSVRDRYNTEAFF	TGTGCCTGGAGTGTTCGGGACAGGTACAACACTGAAGCTTTCTTT
TRBV7-2	.	TRBD2	TRBJ2-2	CASSSSSGRRTGELFF	TGTGCCAGCAGCTCATCTAGCGGGAGACGGACCGGGGAGCTGTTTTTT
TRBV5-1	few	.	TRBJ2-5	CASSFSGTPGETQYF	TGCGCCAGCAGCTTCTCCGGGACGCCGGGAGAGACCCAGTACTTC
TRBV29-1	few	.	TRBJ2-3	CSVGTGLSNTDTQYF	TGCAGCGTTGGCACAGGGCTCAGTAATACAGATACGCAGTATTTT
TRBV29-1	.	TRBD1	TRBJ2-1	CSGSRDRDNEQFF	TGCAGCGGATCCCGGGACAGGGACAATGAGCAGTTCTTC
TRBV28	.	.	TRBJ2-5	CASRGEDHQETQYF	TGTGCCAGCAGGGGCGAGGACCACCAAGAGACCCAGTACTTC
TRBV7-3	.	.	TRBJ2-3	CASSPYSSYTDTQYF	TGTGCCAGCAGCCCCTACTCCTCCTACACAGATACGCAGTATTTT
TRBV7-9	.	.	TRBJ1-6	CASRAEYNSPLHF	TGTGCCAGCAGGGCGGAATATAATTCACCCCTCCACTTT
TRBV30	few	.	TRBJ2-3	CAWTVDGTDTQYF	TGTGCCTGGACGGTAGACGGTACAGATACGCAGTATTTT